The rows below give T cell receptor beta chains drawn from one sample of a study of T cell responses to AZD1222 COVID-19 vaccine. The repertoire was sequenced with immunoSEQ multiplex PCR; TCRdb's copy has only in-frame clones and lacks some. The table records some 130,000 clones, roughly 87% of them present only once. The source material was peripheral blood, sampled 28 days after the second AZD1222 dose. The receptors originated from an adult who received the AZD1222 COVID-19 vaccine. The conserved cysteine and the conserved F or W are not part of the CDR3 here.

V gene	CDR3 protein
TRBV6-6	ASNDLDGAYEQY
TRBV21-1	ASSPRPRTAQETQY
TRBV27	ASSSGGAYEQY
TRBV5-1	ASSPRDRLLSGDSYEQY
TRBV27	ASKGLGQLYEQY
TRBV27	ASSFRQGNYGYT
TRBV19	ASSMWDPNTEAF
TRBV2	ASGTGRELF
TRBV2	ASRTSPGANVLT
TRBV30	AWTEGGTMADTQY
TRBV6-2/TRBV6-3	ASSPSDEGSRDTQY
TRBV18	ASSELGQGEAAQH
TRBV19	ATSRGGREQY
TRBV4-2	ASSRGGGGDNEQF
TRBV4-3	ASSQGAGDGYT
TRBV19	ASSGETGKAANQPQH
TRBV6-1	ASSEALQLGGRGYT
TRBV4-1	ASSQTSTGEGYT
TRBV2	AKRTGGNTGELF
TRBV7-9	ASSFGTGENYGYT